This entry features one T cell receptor (beta chain) sequence. The antigen is not known. This same CDR3 is encoded by further DNA sequences in the sample. In germline, CDR1 is SGHVS, CDR2 FQNEAQ. J lost 7 bases, V lost 6 bases, and 8 bases had no gene match. The CDR3 is 13 residues long. This sample was included in a study of CD4 T cell repertoires in COVID-19. Study overall: Relabeled CFSE-low cells, IL-2-expanded for about nine days, met spikes from other coronaviruses. Study-wide findings and caveats: Two or all three memory subsets shared several highly expanded SARS-CoV-2-reactive clonotypes. SARS-CoV and/or HKU1 spike cultures shared between roughly 6 and 27% of SARS-CoV-2 clonotypes.

Here immunoSEQ multiplex PCR was the method, and the copy in TCRdb shows in-frame clones only, minus some. The profile shows fewer than 25,000 clones, 93% of them singletons. The memory T cells were sequenced right after ex vivo isolation, without culture. The TCR sequence derives from a human donor who had COVID-19. The chain has TRBV7-8 and TRBJ1-2, with 7 bases identical to TRBD1. The sample in question was circulating follicular helper CD4+ T cells (cTfh) from blood, obtained before the COVID-19 pandemic. The CDR3 DNA reads as TGTGCCAGCAGACCTACAGGGGCGGGTGGCTACACCTTC. It is translated as CASRPTGAGGYTF.